This T cell receptor (beta chain) was sequenced during a study of patients with pleural tuberculosis. This clonotype has at least ten counts. The ends were cut back, 6 bases at V and 8 bases at J, with 11 bases in the middle. This CDR3 has 11 amino acids. Germline CDR1 is DFQATT and CDR2 is SNEGSKA (reference sequence). TCRdb passed the reads through MiXCR, listing each CDR3 protein once. The data contain about 29,000 distinct CDR3 sequences, over 15% of them singletons. This chain uses TRBV20-1 with TRBJ1-3, with a tentative D call TRBD1 (6 bases). The receptor was isolated from a human donor with pleural tuberculosis. The sequenced sample was peripheral blood. CDR3 sequence reads: CSAGGRDTIYF. The CDR3 nucleotides are TGCAGTGCAGGGGGGAGGGACACCATATATTTT.